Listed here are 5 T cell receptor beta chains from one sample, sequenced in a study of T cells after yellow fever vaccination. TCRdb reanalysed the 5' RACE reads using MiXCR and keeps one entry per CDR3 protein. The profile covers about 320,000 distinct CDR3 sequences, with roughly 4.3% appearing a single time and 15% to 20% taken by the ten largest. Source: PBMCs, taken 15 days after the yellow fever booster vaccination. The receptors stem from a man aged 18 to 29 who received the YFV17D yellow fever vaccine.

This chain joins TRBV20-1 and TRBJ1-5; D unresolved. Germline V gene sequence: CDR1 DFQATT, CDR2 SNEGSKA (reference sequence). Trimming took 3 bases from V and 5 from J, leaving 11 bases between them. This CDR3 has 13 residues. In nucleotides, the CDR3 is TGCAGTGCTAGGGGGTCCGTCTATCAGCCCCAGCATTTT. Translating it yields CSARGSVYQPQHF.

The CDR3 spells CASSLVMGPSGEEDTQYF. As DNA, the CDR3 is TGTGCCAGCAGCTTAGTTATGGGGCCTAGCGGGGAGGAAGATACGCAGTATTTT. The chain combines TRBV7-2 with TRBJ2-3, with 9 positions matching TRBD2. With V trimmed by 1 base and J by 5 bases, 13 bases remained unmatched. The CDR3 runs to 18 residues. Germline CDR1 SGHTA, CDR2 FQGNSA.

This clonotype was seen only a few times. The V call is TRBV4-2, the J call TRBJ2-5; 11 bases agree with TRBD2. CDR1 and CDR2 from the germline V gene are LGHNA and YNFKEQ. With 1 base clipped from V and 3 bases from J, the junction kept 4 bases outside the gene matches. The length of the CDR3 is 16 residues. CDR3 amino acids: CASSQGAGLAEETQYF. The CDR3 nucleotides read TGTGCCAGCAGCCAAGGTGCGGGACTAGCGGAAGAGACCCAGTACTTC.

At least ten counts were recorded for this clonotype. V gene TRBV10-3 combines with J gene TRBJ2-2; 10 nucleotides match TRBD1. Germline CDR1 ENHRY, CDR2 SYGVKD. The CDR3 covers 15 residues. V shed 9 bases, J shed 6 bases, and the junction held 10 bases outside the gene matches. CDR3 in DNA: TGTGCCATTTCCCGACAGGGGGCTAGGGCCGGGGAGCTGTTTTTT. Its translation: CAISRQGARAGELFF.

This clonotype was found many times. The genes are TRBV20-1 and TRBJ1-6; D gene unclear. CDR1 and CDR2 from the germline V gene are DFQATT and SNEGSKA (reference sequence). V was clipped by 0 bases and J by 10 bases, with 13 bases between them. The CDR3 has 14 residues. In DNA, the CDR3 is TGCAGTGCTAGAGATGGCAGGACGTTCTCACCCCTCCACTTT. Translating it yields CSARDGRTFSPLHF.